The rows below give T cell receptor beta chains drawn from one sample of a study of T cell responses to AZD1222 COVID-19 vaccine. TCRdb keeps only in-frame clones here, not all; method: immunoSEQ multiplex PCR. The sample holds around 76,000 clones; about 88% are singletons and the top ten take 10% to 15%. The specimen was peripheral blood, collected on day 0 of AZD1222 vaccination. The receptors shown here come from an adult in good health. Each CDR3 is given with its conserved first and last residue. A D gene is named only where the DNA matches it firmly. For some rows the clone size is stated as once, few or many, or as a class when expanded; others skip it.

DNA	CDR3	V	J	size	D
TGTGCCAGCAGTTTAGGGGTCACAGGGATTTCCTACGAGCAGTACTTC	CASSLGVTGISYEQYF	TRBV28	TRBJ2-7	.	.
TGTGCCAGCAGCGGGAGCGGGGGGGCCTCCTACAATGAGCAGTTCTTC	CASSGSGGASYNEQFF	TRBV7-3	TRBJ2-1	.	TRBD2
TGTGCCAGCAGTTTAGGCGGGGACCAGCCCCAGCATTTT	CASSLGGDQPQHF	TRBV12-3/TRBV12-4	TRBJ1-5	.	.
TGTGCCAGCAGCCACCGAGGTTGGGACAGGGGGAACACTGAAGCTTTCTTT	CASSHRGWDRGNTEAFF	TRBV14	TRBJ1-1	.	TRBD1
TGTGCCAGCAGCTGGGGCGACGAGCAGTACTTC	CASSWGDEQYF	TRBV5-4	TRBJ2-7	few	.
TGTGCCAGCAGCAAACCCAATAACAGGGGACCCAAATCCTACGAGCAGTACTTC	CASSKPNNRGPKSYEQYF	TRBV21-1	TRBJ2-7	.	.
TGTGCCAGCAGTTCCAGGGGGTTAGGCTACGAGCAGTACTTC	CASSSRGLGYEQYF	TRBV6-5	TRBJ2-7	.	TRBD1
TGTGCCAGCAGGCCTGGGTTGAGCCAGGGGGACTATGGCTACACCTTC	CASRPGLSQGDYGYTF	TRBV7-2	TRBJ1-2	.	TRBD1
TGTGCCAGTAGTATAGGGCCGAACACCGGGGAGCTGTTTTTT	CASSIGPNTGELFF	TRBV19	TRBJ2-2	.	.
TGTGCCAGTAGGGGACAGGGAAACTATGGCTACACCTTC	CASRGQGNYGYTF	TRBV19	TRBJ1-2	.	TRBD1
TGTGCCAGCAGCGACAGGGACCATGGCTACACCTTC	CASSDRDHGYTF	TRBV27	TRBJ1-2	.	TRBD1
TGTGCCAGCAGCTTACAGGGAGACACTGAAGCTTTCTTT	CASSLQGDTEAFF	TRBV7-3	TRBJ1-1	.	.
TGTGCCAGCAGCTTACAGGGAGTGAACACTGAAGCTTTCTTT	CASSLQGVNTEAFF	TRBV3-1/TRBV3-2	TRBJ1-1	.	.
TGTGCCAGCAGCCGGTTATCGATGGCAACTAATGAAAAACTGTTTTTT	CASSRLSMATNEKLFF	TRBV3-1/TRBV3-2	TRBJ1-4	few	.
TGTGCCAGCAGTTCCCCGACGGGAGTCCAGGGGCGGGAGACCCAGTACTTC	CASSSPTGVQGRETQYF	TRBV28	TRBJ2-5	.	.
TGCGCCAGCAGCTCGGGACAGAACACTGAAGCTTTCTTT	CASSSGQNTEAFF	TRBV5-1	TRBJ1-1	.	.
TGTGCCAGCAGCGTAGCTGGGACTAGCGGGGGAGAGCAGTTCTTC	CASSVAGTSGGEQFF	TRBV9	TRBJ2-1	.	TRBD2